Listed below are T cell receptor beta chains from one sample, sequenced in a study of T cell repertoires in cytomegalovirus infection. TCRdb redid the calling of the reads with MiXCR, one entry per CDR3 protein. Seen here are approximately 100,000 distinct CDR3 sequences, around 45% observed once, and the top ten hold roughly 70%. No antigen is known for these receptors. The specimen was CD8+ T cells from cultured PBMCs, collected from culture after CMV antigen stimulation. The source of these receptors is a human donor in good health (CMV status not recorded). Some clones in this sample may be carry-over from other donors' samples. CDR3s include the opening cysteine and the closing phenylalanine or tryptophan. Fields, in order: V gene, J gene, D gene, clone size, CDR3 protein, CDR3 DNA. A D gene is named only where the DNA matches it firmly. Rows give clone size only sometimes, using once, few, many, or a class for an expanded clone.

TRBV5-6	TRBJ2-3	-	-	CASSWTEDTQYF	TGTGCCAGCAGCTGGACAGAGGATACGCAGTATTTT
TRBV27	TRBJ1-2	-	-	CASSFGGDYGYTF	TGTGCCAGCAGTTTTGGCGGGGACTATGGCTACACCTTC
TRBV11-2	TRBJ2-7	-	-	CASSSPRTARNYERYF	TGTGCCAGCAGCTCCCCACGGACGGCTCGGAACTACGAGCGGTACTTC
TRBV28	TRBJ2-6	-	-	CASSLGQLRSGANVLTF	TGTGCCAGCAGTTTAGGGCAGCTCCGCTCTGGGGCCAACGTCCTGACTTTC
TRBV6-2/TRBV6-3	TRBJ2-3	-	few	CASRTGLLSTDTQYF	TGTGCCAGCCGAACGGGGCTATTGAGCACAGATACGCAGTATTTT
TRBV5-4	TRBJ2-2	-	-	CADTPAGSNTGELFF	TGTGCCGACACTCCGGCGGGGAGTAACACCGGGGAGCTGTTTTTT
TRBV25-1	TRBJ2-1	-	-	CASSEFQGLYNEQFF	TGTGCCAGCAGTGAATTTCAGGGTCTCTACAATGAGCAGTTCTTC
TRBV27	TRBJ1-2	-	few	CASTRSGGTGYTF	TGTGCCAGCACCCGCTCGGGGGGGACTGGCTACACCTTC
TRBV27	TRBJ2-3	TRBD2	-	CASSNSGGAPDTQYF	TGTGCCAGCAGTAATAGCGGGGGGGCCCCAGATACGCAGTATTTT
TRBV7-2	TRBJ2-1	TRBD2	few	CASSFTGLADNEQFF	TGTGCCAGCAGCTTCACCGGACTAGCGGACAATGAGCAGTTCTTC
TRBV5-4	TRBJ2-7	TRBD1	-	CASSSEGQANHEQYF	TGTGCCAGCAGCTCTGAGGGACAGGCCAACCACGAGCAGTACTTC
TRBV11-2	TRBJ1-4	-	few	CASRAGQQINEKLFF	TGTGCCAGCAGGGCAGGACAGCAGATTAATGAAAAACTGTTTTTT
TRBV7-3	TRBJ1-4	-	-	CASTSGAATNEKLFF	TGTGCCAGCACTTCGGGGGCGGCAACTAATGAAAAACTGTTTTTT
TRBV7-2	TRBJ2-3	TRBD2	many	CASSLASGMVTDTQYF	TGTGCCAGCAGCTTGGCTAGCGGGATGGTCACAGATACGCAGTATTTT
TRBV7-9	TRBJ2-2	-	-	CASSHSNTGELFF	TGTGCCAGCAGCCACTCGAACACCGGGGAGCTGTTTTTT
TRBV7-8	TRBJ1-1	-	-	CASSGDRLEAFF	TGTGCCAGCAGCGGAGACAGGCTTGAAGCTTTCTTT
TRBV7-2	TRBJ1-6	-	-	CTSSLAPAEGVSSYNSPLHF	TGTACCAGCAGCTTAGCCCCCGCAGAGGGGGTTAGCTCCTATAATTCACCCCTCCACTTT
TRBV10-3	TRBJ1-1	-	-	CAISGGGEAFF	TGTGCCATCAGCGGGGGAGGTGAAGCTTTCTTT
TRBV12-3/TRBV12-4	TRBJ1-2	-	few	CASSLAPTLLQRGYTF	TGTGCCAGCAGTTTAGCCCCGACCCTTCTACAACGCGGCTACACCTTC
TRBV5-6	TRBJ1-1	TRBD1	-	CASGQGWTEAFF	TGTGCCAGCGGACAGGGATGGACTGAAGCTTTCTTT
TRBV7-8	TRBJ2-3	-	few	CASSFFGGGTDTQYF	TGTGCCAGCAGCTTTTTTGGCGGGGGCACAGATACGCAGTATTTT
TRBV29-1	TRBJ2-5	-	-	CSVEGNQETQYF	TGCAGCGTTGAAGGGAACCAAGAGACCCAGTACTTC
TRBV7-6	TRBJ2-1	-	-	CASTWVLSWGGQNEQFF	TGTGCCAGCACCTGGGTCCTTAGCTGGGGGGGGCAGAATGAGCAGTTCTTC
TRBV2	TRBJ2-7	TRBD1	-	CASSETPGQSYEQYF	TGTGCCAGCAGTGAAACCCCGGGACAGAGTTACGAGCAGTACTTC
TRBV7-8	TRBJ2-5	TRBD2	few	CASSLNAGVKETQYF	TGTGCCAGCAGCTTAAATGCGGGAGTGAAAGAGACCCAGTACTTC
TRBV28	TRBJ2-3	-	-	CASSSPTLTDRLGPDTQYF	TGTGCCAGCAGTTCCCCCACCCTGACAGACCGACTGGGTCCAGATACGCAGTATTTT
TRBV10-1	TRBJ1-5	-	-	CAIARLAQAHF	TGCGCCATCGCACGTCTCGCCCAGGCGCATTTT
TRBV7-8	TRBJ1-1	-	few	CASSLARGGWNTEAFF	TGTGCCAGCAGCTTAGCGAGGGGGGGTTGGAACACTGAAGCTTTCTTT
TRBV19	TRBJ1-1	-	few	CASSILGGTEAFF	TGTGCCAGTAGTATTTTGGGGGGCACTGAAGCTTTCTTT
TRBV6-2/TRBV6-3	TRBJ2-1	-	-	CASRKGPGANNEQFF	TGTGCCAGCCGAAAGGGACCTGGGGCTAACAATGAGCAGTTCTTC
TRBV28	TRBJ1-1	-	many	CASTLGVELGTEAFF	TGTGCCAGCACCTTGGGGGTCGAATTGGGCACTGAAGCTTTCTTT
TRBV19	TRBJ2-2	-	few	CATNGLAGELFF	TGTGCCACCAATGGGTTGGCCGGGGAGCTGTTTTTT
TRBV20-1	TRBJ2-1	-	few	CSARGRGLSYNEQFF	TGCAGTGCTAGAGGAAGGGGCCTCTCCTACAATGAGCAGTTCTTC
TRBV7-3	TRBJ2-5	-	-	CASSLVGGEQETQYF	TGTGCCAGCAGCTTAGTGGGCGGGGAGCAAGAGACCCAGTACTTC
TRBV14	TRBJ2-5	-	-	CASSPRGQGVFGTQYF	TGTGCCAGCAGCCCTCGGGGGCAGGGGGTTTTCGGGACCCAGTACTTC
TRBV12-3/TRBV12-4	TRBJ2-2	-	many	CASSFIRRNTGELFF	TGTGCCAGCAGTTTTATCCGCAGGAACACCGGGGAGCTGTTTTTT
TRBV9	TRBJ1-1	TRBD1	-	CASSARDRYMNTEAFF	TGTGCCAGCAGCGCCCGGGACAGGTACATGAACACTGAAGCTTTCTTT
TRBV7-6	TRBJ2-7	TRBD2	many	CASSPGTSGSYEQYF	TGTGCCAGCAGCCCAGGGACTAGCGGCTCCTACGAGCAGTACTTC
TRBV6-6	TRBJ1-1	-	-	CASTPERGSLNTEAFF	TGTGCCAGCACCCCCGAGCGGGGAAGTTTGAACACTGAAGCTTTCTTT
TRBV30	TRBJ1-1	-	once	CAWSEFRDTHTEAFF	TGTGCCTGGAGTGAGTTCCGGGACACCCACACTGAAGCTTTCTTT